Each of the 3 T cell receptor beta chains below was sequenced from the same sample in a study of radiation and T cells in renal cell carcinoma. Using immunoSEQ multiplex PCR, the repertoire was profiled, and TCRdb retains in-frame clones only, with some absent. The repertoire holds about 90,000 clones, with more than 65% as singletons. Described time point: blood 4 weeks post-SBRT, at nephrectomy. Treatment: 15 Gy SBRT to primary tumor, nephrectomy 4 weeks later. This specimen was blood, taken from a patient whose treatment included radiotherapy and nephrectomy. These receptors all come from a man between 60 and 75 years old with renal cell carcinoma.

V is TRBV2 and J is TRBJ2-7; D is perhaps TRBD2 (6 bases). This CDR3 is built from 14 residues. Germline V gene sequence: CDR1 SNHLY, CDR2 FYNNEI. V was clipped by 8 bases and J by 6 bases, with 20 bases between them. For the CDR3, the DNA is TGTGCCAGCCTTGCAACGGGAGAATTTGGCGAGCAGTACTTC. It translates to CASLATGEFGEQYF.

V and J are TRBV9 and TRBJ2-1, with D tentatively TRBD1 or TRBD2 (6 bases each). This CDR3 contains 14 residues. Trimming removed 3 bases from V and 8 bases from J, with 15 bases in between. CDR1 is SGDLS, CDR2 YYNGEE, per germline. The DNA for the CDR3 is TGTGCCAGCAGCGGGGCCGTGAGGGGGGATGAGCAGTTCTTC. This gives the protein CASSGAVRGDEQFF.

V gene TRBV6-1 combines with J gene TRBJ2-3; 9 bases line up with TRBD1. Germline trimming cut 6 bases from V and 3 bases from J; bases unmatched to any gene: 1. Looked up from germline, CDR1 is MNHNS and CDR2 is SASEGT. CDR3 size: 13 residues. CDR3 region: CASRDRGTDTQYF. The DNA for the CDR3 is TGTGCCAGCAGGGACAGGGGTACAGATACGCAGTATTTT.